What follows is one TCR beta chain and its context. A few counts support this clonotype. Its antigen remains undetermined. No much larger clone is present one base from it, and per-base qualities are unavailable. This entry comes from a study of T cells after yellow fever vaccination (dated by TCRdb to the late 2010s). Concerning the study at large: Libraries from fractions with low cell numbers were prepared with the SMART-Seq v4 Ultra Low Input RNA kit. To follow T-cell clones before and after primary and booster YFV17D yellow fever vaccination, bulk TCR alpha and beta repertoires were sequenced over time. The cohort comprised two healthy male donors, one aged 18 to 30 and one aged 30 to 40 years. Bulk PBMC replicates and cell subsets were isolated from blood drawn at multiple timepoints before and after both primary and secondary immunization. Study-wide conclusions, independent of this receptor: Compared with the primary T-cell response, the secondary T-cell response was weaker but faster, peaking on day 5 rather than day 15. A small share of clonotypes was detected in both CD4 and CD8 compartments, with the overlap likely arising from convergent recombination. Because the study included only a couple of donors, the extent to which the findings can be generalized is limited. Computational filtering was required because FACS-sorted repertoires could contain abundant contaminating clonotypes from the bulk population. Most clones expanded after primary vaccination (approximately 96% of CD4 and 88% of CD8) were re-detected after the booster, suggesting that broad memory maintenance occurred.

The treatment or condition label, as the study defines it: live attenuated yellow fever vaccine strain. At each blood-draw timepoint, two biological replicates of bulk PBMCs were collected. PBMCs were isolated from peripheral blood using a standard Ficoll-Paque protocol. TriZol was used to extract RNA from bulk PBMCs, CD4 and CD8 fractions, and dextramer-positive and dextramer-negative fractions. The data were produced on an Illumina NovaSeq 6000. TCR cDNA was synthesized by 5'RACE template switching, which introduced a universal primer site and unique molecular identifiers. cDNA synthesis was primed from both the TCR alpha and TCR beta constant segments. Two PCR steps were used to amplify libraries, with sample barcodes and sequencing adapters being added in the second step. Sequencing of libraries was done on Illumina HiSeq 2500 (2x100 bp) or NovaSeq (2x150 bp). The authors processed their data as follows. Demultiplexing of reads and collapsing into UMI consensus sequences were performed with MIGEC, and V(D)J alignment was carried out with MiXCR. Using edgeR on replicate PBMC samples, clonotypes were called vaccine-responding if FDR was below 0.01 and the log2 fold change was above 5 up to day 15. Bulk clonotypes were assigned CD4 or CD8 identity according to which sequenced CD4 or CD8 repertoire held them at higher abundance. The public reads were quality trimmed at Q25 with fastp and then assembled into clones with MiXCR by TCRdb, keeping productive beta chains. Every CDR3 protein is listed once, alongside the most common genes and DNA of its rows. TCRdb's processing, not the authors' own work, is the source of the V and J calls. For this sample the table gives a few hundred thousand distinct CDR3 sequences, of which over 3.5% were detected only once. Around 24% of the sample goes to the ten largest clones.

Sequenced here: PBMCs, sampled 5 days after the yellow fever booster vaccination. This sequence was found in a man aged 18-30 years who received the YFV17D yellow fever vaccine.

The CDR3 here reads CASSQGDADTGELFF. The DNA sequence is TGTGCCAGCAGCCAAGGGGATGCGGACACCGGGGAGCTGTTTTTT. Here the chain combines TRBV4-2 and TRBJ2-2; a confident D gene designation cannot be given. Based on the germline V gene, the CDR1 and CDR2 sequences are LGHNA and YNFKEQ. Reading from cysteine to phenylalanine, the CDR3 counts 15 amino acids. Just the 45-base CDR3 DNA is kept, in frame starting at base 1. At the junction V is shortened by 1 base and J by 3 bases, with 9 bases in between.